The T cell receptor (beta chain) under discussion was sequenced for a study of blood T cell repertoires in COVID-19. Study-level information: Spain, Italy and the United States supplied samples that represented acute and convalescent COVID-19.

The method was immunoSEQ multiplex PCR; TCRdb's version includes in-frame clones alone and lacks a portion of them. Here the sample spans 200,000 to 250,000 clones, approximately 85% being singletons. Losses at the gene ends were 2 bases for V and 9 bases for J; bases not matched to a gene: 9. The CDR3 covers 17 residues. Germline V gives CDR1 SGHNT, CDR2 YENEEA. The clonotype was recovered from a woman in her 70s with COVID-19, enrolled during active disease. Input material: peripheral blood. The gene calls are TRBV11-3 and TRBJ1-6; 11 positions agree with TRBD1. CDR3 loop: CASSLTTRTGGSSPLHF. The CDR3 DNA reads as TGTGCCAGCAGCTTAACCACCCGGACAGGGGGCAGTTCACCCCTCCACTTT.